This entry concerns a single TCR beta chain. Assay: immunoSEQ multiplex PCR; the TCRdb copy retains only in-frame clones and omits some. The sample lists more than 85,000 clones; roughly four fifths were seen once. This entry comes from a study of cytotoxic CD8 clonotypes in ibrutinib-treated CLL. CDR3 length: 15 residues. The junction had 7 bases not matched to a gene; V was cut back by 3 bases and J by 4 bases. Germline-derived CDR1 and CDR2 are SGDLS and YYNGEE. This chain links TRBV9 with TRBJ1-3, with 7 bases fitting TRBD1. Sequenced here: PBMCs, sampled after 24 months of ibrutinib treatment. The clonotype originates from a human donor with chronic lymphocytic leukemia. The DNA of the CDR3 is TGTGCCAGCAGCGGCCACAGGGGTATCGGAAACACCATATATTTT. It yields the protein CASSGHRGIGNTIYF. Complete variable domain (other parts from reference TRBV9 and TRBJ1-3): DSGVTQTPKHLITATGQRVTLRCSPRSGDLSVYWYQQSLDQGLQFLIQYYNGEERAKGNILERFSAQQFPDLHSELNLSSLELGDSALYFCASSGHRGIGNTIYFGEGSWLTVV.